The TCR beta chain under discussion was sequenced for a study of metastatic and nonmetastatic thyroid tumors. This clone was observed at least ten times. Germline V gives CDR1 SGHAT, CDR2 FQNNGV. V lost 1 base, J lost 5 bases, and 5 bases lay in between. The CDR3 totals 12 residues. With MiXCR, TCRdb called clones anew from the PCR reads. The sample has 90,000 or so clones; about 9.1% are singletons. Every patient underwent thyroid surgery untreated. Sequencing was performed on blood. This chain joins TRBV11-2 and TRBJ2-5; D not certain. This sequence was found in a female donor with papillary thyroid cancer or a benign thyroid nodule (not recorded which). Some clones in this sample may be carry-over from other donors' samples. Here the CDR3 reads CASSLVYETQYF. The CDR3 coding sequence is TGTGCCAGCAGCTTAGTTTACGAGACCCAGTACTTC.